This T cell receptor beta chain was profiled in a study of blood T cells in healthy people across ages. Whole-study results and caveats: While age rose, TCR beta diversity per million T cells dropped in a roughly linear way. Nothing was known about donor CMV status, and this possibly confounded expanded clonotype changes.

Regarding this clonotype: Its target is not known.

The ends lost 3 bases at V and 5 bases at J; junction bases unmatched: 4. The CDR3 runs 15 residues. Germline-derived CDR1 and CDR2 are MNHEY and SMNVEV (reference sequence). Then a second PCR, running roughly 6 to 12 cycles, was carried out with a sample-barcoded 5' primer and a J-beta primer mix. Sequencing yielded, for each sample, at least 2.5 million paired-end reads carrying CDR3. TCRdb fed the 5' RACE reads into MiXCR, producing one record per CDR3 protein. The sample holds some 750,000 distinct CDR3 sequences, around a fifth seen once. This receptor was obtained from a man between 65 and 85 years old in good health. Input material: blood. The rearrangement uses TRBV27 and TRBJ1-6, with TRBD1 matching 7 bases. The CDR3, as DNA: TGTGCCAGCAGTTTGACAGGGAGGGATAATTCACCCCTCCACTTT. It encodes CASSLTGRDNSPLHF.